This T cell receptor (beta chain) was observed in a study of breast tumors, draining lymph nodes, adjacent tissues. Overall study findings and caveats: Data only fit, rather than demonstrated, lymph node origin of most tumor T cells. Tumor TCR diversity was below lymph nodes but above nontumor tissue.

CDR1 and CDR2 from the germline V gene are DFQATT and SNEGSKA (reference sequence). The CDR3 is 13 residues long. The V gene lost 6 bases and the J gene lost 8 bases, with 16 bases spanning the gap. The lymph nodes were axillary draining lymph nodes from breast cancer patients. TCRdb independently ran MiXCR on the multiplex PCR reads; one entry per CDR3 protein. The data show fewer than 200,000 distinct CDR3 sequences, about 30% seen once. On this clonotype: Its antigen is still unknown.

This clonotype was sampled from a female donor with breast cancer. Some clones in this sample may be carry-over from other donors' samples. Sequenced input: axillary lymph node tissue. The J gene is TRBJ1-4, the V gene TRBV20-1, with a possible D match to TRBD1 (5 bases). The CDR3 sequence is CSAEDGAGEKLFF. The CDR3 nucleotides are TGCAGTGCGGAGGATGGGGCGGGAGAAAAACTGTTTTTT.